This T cell receptor beta chain stems from a study of STAT5B mutations in CD4+ large granular lymphocyte leukemia (dated by TCRdb to the early 2020s). Looking at the study overall: Among healthy controls, the CDR3 'QG' motif was associated with a particular HLA allele. The purity of purified fractions was confirmed by flow cytometry on FACSCanto II or FACSVerse to exceed 95% among lymphocytes. The TCRbeta repertoires of CD4+ T-cell large granular lymphocyte leukemia patients were compared with the TCRbeta repertoires of healthy blood donors.

Points on this clone: Its binding antigen is unknown. No base-level quality is on record; no much larger clone is a single base apart.

The immunoSEQ assay at survey resolution was used to sequence TCRbeta rearrangements from genomic DNA. On the study's bioinformatics: In the TCR sequencing data, the lowest productive clonotype frequency that could be detected was 2.59 x 10-5. Only productive TCRbeta rearrangements, defined as complete and in-frame sequences, were included in the analyses. The clonality of each sample was calculated as Simpson clonality in the immunoSEQ Analyzer version 3.0. Based on frequency, clones were grouped as very rare, small, medium, large (1-20%) or hyperexpanded (>20%). OLGA 1.2.3 estimated generation probabilities, VDJtools produced V-gene circos plots, VDJdb was queried for specificities, and GLIPH identified CDR3 motifs. TCRdb's version of the immuneACCESS table is confined to in-frame rearrangements and falls short of the full clone set. An unresolved V gene accounts for under half of the shortfall where checked; the remainder is of unknown origin. V and J calls and clone size are copied from that table; D and trimming were computed from the DNA. The sample table lists roughly 23,000 clones, more than 75% of them with a count of one. The top ten hold around 8.6% of the sample.

Study-wide conclusions, independent of this receptor: The main leukemic clonotypes were found to be private to each patient, although roughly a quarter of the main leukemic clonotypes were detected at low frequency in the non-leukemic repertoires of other patients. The data were not HLA-matched, and the relatively small sample size could explain the higher clonality seen in CD4+ compared with CD8+ T-LGLL. Compared with healthy CD4+ repertoires, CD4-sorted patient repertoires appeared more clonal, and this difference remained even after the putative leukemic clones were removed. TRBV06-family usage was enriched among the top patient clones (8/27) compared with healthy controls (2/35).

V and J lose 0 bases and 6 bases, and a span of 11 bases separates them. The CDR3 goes from the cysteine to the phenylalanine over 14 residues. Only CDR3 DNA remains: 42 bases, in frame from the first base. The germline V gene gives CDR1 as MNHEY and CDR2 as SVGAGI. The healthy controls were a few dozen blood donors, and the buffy coats of these donors were supplied by the Finnish Red Cross blood service. All TCR-sequenced material derived from peripheral blood: patient blood samples and healthy donor buffy coats. Ficoll-Hypaque gradient centrifugation was used to isolate peripheral blood mononuclear cells. Magnetic purification was used to isolate CD4+ cells from the buffy coats of the healthy controls. Genomic DNA was extracted using the Gentra Puregene Cell and Tissue kit, and a Qubit 2.0 fluorometer was used to quantify it.

The TCR sequence derives from a human donor in good health. Sequencing was done on a sample of CD4+ T cells from blood buffy coats. In this chain, TRBV6-5 is recombined with TRBJ2-5; TRBD1 is a possible D gene, resting on 6 matching bases. This receptor carries the CDR3 CASSYSITGQTQYF. The sequenced DNA is TGTGCCAGCAGTTACTCTATAACAGGGCAGACCCAGTACTTC.